Below, one T cell receptor beta chain is given with its context. These data belong to a study of T cell changes during pregnancy in multiple sclerosis. TCRdb keeps only in-frame clones here, not all; method: immunoSEQ multiplex PCR. The sample comprises roughly 70,000 clones, about nine tenths of which are singletons, and 1.5% rests with the top ten. Trimming cost V 4 bases and J 7 bases; bases outside gene matches: 8. The CDR3 loop spans 15 amino acids. The germline V gene has CDR1 SGHRS and CDR2 YFSETQ. The rearrangement uses TRBV5-1 and TRBJ1-6, with 7 bases lining up with TRBD1. Material: peripheral blood, obtained in the third trimester of pregnancy. The sequence came from a female donor with multiple sclerosis, enrolled in a pregnancy study. The CDR3 is CASSRRQGDNSPLHF. CDR3 coding DNA: TGCGCCAGCAGCAGACGACAGGGCGACAATTCACCCCTCCACTTT.